This T cell receptor (beta chain) is drawn from a study of T cells in Graves' hyperthyroidism and ophthalmopathy. Trimming took off 3 bases at V and 9 bases at J, with 10 bases between the two ends. The CDR3 totals 12 residues. PBMCs were collected from a roughly 10 ml volume of fresh peripheral blood. Authors of the study amplified TCR beta CDR3 regions from RNA transcripts. HTBI primers drove first-round RT-PCR of the TCR CDR3. TCRdb recomputed calls from the multiplex PCR reads with MiXCR, one row per CDR3 protein. Found here are fewer than 900,000 distinct CDR3 sequences, around 17% of them singletons; the top ten hold around 8%.

The sequence came from a man aged 18 to 30 with Graves' hyperthyroidism. The chain joins TRBV12-3 or TRBV12-4 to TRBJ2-3; D is unclear. The sample was blood. CDR3 DNA sequence: TGTGCCAGCAGTTTTGATTTTAGGACGCAGTATTTT. This translates into CASSFDFRTQYF.